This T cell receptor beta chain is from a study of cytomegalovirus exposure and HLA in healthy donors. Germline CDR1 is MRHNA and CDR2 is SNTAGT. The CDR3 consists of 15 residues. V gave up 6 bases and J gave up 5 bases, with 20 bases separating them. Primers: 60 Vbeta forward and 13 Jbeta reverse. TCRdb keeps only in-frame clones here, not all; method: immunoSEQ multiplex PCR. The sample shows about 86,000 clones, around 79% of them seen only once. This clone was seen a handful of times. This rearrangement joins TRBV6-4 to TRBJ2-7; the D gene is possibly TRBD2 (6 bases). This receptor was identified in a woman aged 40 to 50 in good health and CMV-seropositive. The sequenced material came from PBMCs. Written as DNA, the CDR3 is TGTGCCAGCAGAGTTCCTGAGGGGCGGGGAAACGAGCAGTACTTC. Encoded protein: CASRVPEGRGNEQYF.